A single T cell receptor (beta chain) is shown here with its context. Antigen: not known. The sample is drawn from a study of long-term antiretroviral therapy in people with HIV. Points from the study as a whole: Dominance of pre-ART expanded clones persisted, fluctuating and often declining after ART. Post-ART samples showed increased diversity that remained below transplant donor control levels.

No donor had fewer than one pre-ART PBMC sample or fewer than two post-ART PBMC samples. Specimens held about 0.9-11 million cryopreserved PBMC prior to DNA extraction. The germline V gene has CDR1 SGHRS and CDR2 YFSETQ. The CDR3 has 15 amino acids. The V and J ends lost 3 bases and 1 base respectively, with 8 bases between them. The immunoSEQ assay was v3.0, run at survey level. Profiling relied on immunoSEQ multiplex PCR, and the TCRdb table lists in-frame clones only, not all of them. Of 25,000 to 35,000 clones detected, about 85% appear once; the ten largest clones hold almost 7.5%. The chain employs TRBV5-1 and TRBJ2-6; unclear D gene. The sequencing used unsorted PBMCs, collected around 5 years before starting antiretroviral therapy. The receptor comes from a middle-aged man with HIV. CDR3 DNA sequence: TGCGCCAGCAGCTACGGGTATTCTGGGGCCAACGTCCTGACTTTC. Residues: CASSYGYSGANVLTF.